This TCR beta chain derives from a study of T cell responses to AZD1222 COVID-19 vaccine (dated by TCRdb to 2020 to 2023). The study in broad terms: TCR sequencing covered more than 230 trial participants: 200 to 210 given two doses of AZD1222 and some 25 given two doses of MenACWY control vaccine. Trial participants were enrolled by age into 18-55, 56-69 and 70-plus year subgroups, with roughly 160, 29 and 62 TCR-sequenced participants respectively. Study-wide conclusions, independent of this receptor: Reportedly, almost half of the unique spike-specific TCRs recognized epitopes lying outside the regions that are mutated in the B.1.351 and B.1.1.7 variants. Spike-specific TCR breadth and depth rose significantly after two AZD1222 doses compared with day 0 and with MenACWY recipients. No day 14 peak-response samples were available, so repertoires were characterized only after the peak T cell response. Only a handful of AZD1222 recipients were SARS-CoV-2 seropositive at baseline, limiting conclusions about previously exposed vaccinees. Participants were mostly white British and included more females than males, and it was suggested by the authors that clonal diversity may have been underestimated. The whole spike protein was spanned by vaccine-associated CD4 TCRs, and dominant responses were seen in regions 160-218 and 743-854. The 56-69-year group was small, and its depth increase did not reach significance, likely because of low power.

The time point label for this specimen denotes: about 28 days (+/-7) after the second vaccine dose. AZD1222 recipients given second doses at about 4 weeks or at about 12 weeks were pooled, since spike-specific TCR depth and breadth were not found to differ between the two schedules. Vaccinee samples came from UK trials COV001 and COV002, including a single-blind randomized controlled phase 2/3 trial of AZD1222 (ChAdOx1 nCoV-19) in healthy adults. For TCRbeta chain sequencing, PBMC samples were collected from trial participants at day 0 and at day 28 after the second dose. The CDR3 regions of human TCRbeta chains were subjected to immunosequencing. The study's own analysis went as follows. TCRs in the repertoires were matched against a reference library of SARS-CoV-2-specific TCRs that had been generated with the MIRA antigen-specificity platform. Breadth was defined as the fraction of unique TCRs that were SARS-CoV-2-associated, and depth was defined as the fraction of total T cells that were SARS-CoV-2-associated. Each spike-specific TCR was assigned to its reactive spike region and to a CD4 or CD8 class using the MIRA data. Log10-transformed breadth and depth values were compared by one-way ANOVA with Sidak's multiple comparisons tests. The source is immuneACCESS, and TCRdb retained only in-frame sequences with V and J called. Part of the clones is not carried over; for the studies checked, unresolved V genes explain less than half of this, and the remainder is unexplained. V and J calls plus clone size are reproduced from that table; the DNA served to infer D and trimming. The sample table lists 250,000 to 300,000 clones, around 93% of them with a count of one. Of the sample, around 0.58% falls within the top ten clones.

From the cysteine through the phenylalanine, the CDR3 covers 15 amino acids. Just CDR3 DNA is preserved here, 45 bases in frame from base 1. From the germline V gene, CDR1 is SGDLS and CDR2 is YYNGEE. V is trimmed back by 0 bases and J by 5 bases, and the junction contains 0 bases that no gene match accounts for. Notes on this clone: Its recognized antigen is unknown. Base qualities are not at hand, and no much larger clone is one base apart.

This receptor chain uses TRBV9 and TRBJ2-2; 11 bases in between match TRBD2. The source was peripheral blood, collected 28 days after the second AZD1222 dose. The sequence came from an adult who received the AZD1222 COVID-19 vaccine. CDR3 sequence: CASSVVAGGTGELFF. The bases are TGTGCCAGCAGCGTAGTAGCGGGGGGGACCGGGGAGCTGTTTTTT.